The 10 T cell receptor beta chains presented below share a single source sample, sequenced in a study of cytomegalovirus exposure and HLA in healthy donors. The PCR contained 60 Vbeta and 13 Jbeta primers. Clones were sequenced by immunoSEQ multiplex PCR, and TCRdb holds only the in-frame ones, with some missing. The sample contains 180,000 or so clones, 60% to 80% of which appear only once. The source material was PBMCs. These receptors came from a man between 50 and 59 years old in good health and CMV-seropositive.

V usage is TRBV5-6 and J usage is TRBJ2-7; a possible D gene is TRBD2 (6 bases). Looked up from germline, CDR1 is SGHDT and CDR2 is YYEEEE. The V gene lost 0 bases and the J gene lost 2 bases, with 15 bases spanning the gap. CDR3 length equals 16 residues. The CDR3 DNA reads TGTGCCAGCAGCTTGGCCAGCGGGCGGAAGACCTACGAGCAGTACTTC. As protein: CASSLASGRKTYEQYF.

The chain uses TRBV15 and TRBJ2-2; TRBD1 matches at 9 bases. CDR3 length equals 19 residues. Germline V gives CDR1 LNHNV, CDR2 YYDKDF (reference sequence). V lost 0 bases to trimming and J lost 1 base; unmatched junction nucleotides: 9. The CDR3 reads CATSRDYLETGGNTGELFF. In DNA, the CDR3 is TGTGCCACCAGCAGAGATTATTTGGAGACAGGGGGGAACACCGGGGAGCTGTTTTTT.

The chain employs TRBV20-1 and TRBJ2-7; TRBD1 is a possible D gene (5 bases). V was clipped by 7 bases and J by 9 bases, with 16 bases between them. CDR1 and CDR2 from the germline V gene are DFQATT and SNEGSKA (reference sequence). The CDR3 consists of 11 residues. Written as DNA, the CDR3 is TGCAGTGTCCCTATACAGACAGCGCAGTACGTC. This translates into CSVPIQTAQYV.

The rearrangement uses TRBV7-9 and TRBJ1-1, with D possibly TRBD1 on 5 matching bases. Germline V gene data show CDR1 as SEHNR and CDR2 as FQNEAQ (reference sequence). The CDR3 totals 14 residues. V shed 4 bases and J shed 4 bases, with 13 bases lying between them. CDR3 in DNA: TGTGCCAGCAGCTGGGGGGGGAAGGTCACTGAAGCTTTCTTT. Translation: CASSWGGKVTEAFF.

The chain links TRBV7-2 to TRBJ2-2, with D perhaps matching TRBD2 (5 bases). The germline CDR1 and CDR2 sequences are SGHTA and FQGNSA. Trimming removed 3 bases at V and 3 bases at J, with 11 bases between. The CDR3 consists of 15 residues. CDR3 amino acids: CASSFSGGYTGELFF. In nucleotides, the CDR3 is TGTGCCAGCAGCTTTAGTGGAGGTTACACCGGGGAGCTGTTTTTT.

The chain employs TRBV7-3 and TRBJ2-6; the D is unclear. The CDR3 has 15 residues. Deletions cut 6 bases from V and 1 base from J, with 10 bases between. Germline V gene lookup returns CDR1 SGHTA and CDR2 FQGTGA. In DNA form, the CDR3 reads TGTGCCAGCAGGCCGACACCTTCTGGGGCCAACGTCCTGACTTTC. This sequence encodes CASRPTPSGANVLTF.

This clone has a handful of counts. The rearrangement uses TRBV27 and TRBJ1-5; D is unresolved. CDR1 MNHEY and CDR2 SMNVEV come from the germline V gene (reference sequence). The CDR3 is 15 amino acids. The ends were cut back, 1 base at V and 0 bases at J, with 7 bases in the middle. The CDR3 sequence: CASSLFSYSNQPQHF. The DNA of the CDR3 is TGTGCCAGCAGTTTATTTAGCTATAGCAATCAGCCCCAGCATTTT.

The chain is built from TRBV6-1 and TRBJ1-2; tentatively, D is TRBD1 (6 bases). This CDR3 has 13 amino acids. Trimming cost V 7 bases and J 1 base, with 10 bases left between them. Per germline, CDR1 MNHNS and CDR2 SASEGT. The CDR3 nucleotides are TGTGCCAGCATCCCACAGGGTAACTATGGCTACACCTTC. Protein sequence: CASIPQGNYGYTF.

This clone appeared a few times. The chain uses TRBV13 and TRBJ2-5; 9 bases line up with TRBD2. With V trimmed by 0 bases and J by 1 base, 6 bases remained unmatched. CDR3 size: 17 residues. Germline V CDR1 and CDR2: PRHDT, FYEKMQ (reference sequence). The CDR3 region has the DNA TGTGCCAGCAGCTTAGGCCTGGTAGCGGGGGTCCAAGAGACCCAGTACTTC. Encoded protein: CASSLGLVAGVQETQYF.

The rearrangement links TRBV16 to TRBJ1-5; 9 bases match TRBD1. CDR1 is KGHSY and CDR2 is FQNENV in the germline V gene. V lost 4 bases, J lost 7 bases, and 20 bases stayed unmatched. This CDR3 has 19 residues. CDR3 in DNA: TGTGCCAGCAGCCGCTCCCGGGGGACAGGGAGGGGGTCAGAACAGCCCCAGCATTTT. Translation: CASSRSRGTGRGSEQPQHF.